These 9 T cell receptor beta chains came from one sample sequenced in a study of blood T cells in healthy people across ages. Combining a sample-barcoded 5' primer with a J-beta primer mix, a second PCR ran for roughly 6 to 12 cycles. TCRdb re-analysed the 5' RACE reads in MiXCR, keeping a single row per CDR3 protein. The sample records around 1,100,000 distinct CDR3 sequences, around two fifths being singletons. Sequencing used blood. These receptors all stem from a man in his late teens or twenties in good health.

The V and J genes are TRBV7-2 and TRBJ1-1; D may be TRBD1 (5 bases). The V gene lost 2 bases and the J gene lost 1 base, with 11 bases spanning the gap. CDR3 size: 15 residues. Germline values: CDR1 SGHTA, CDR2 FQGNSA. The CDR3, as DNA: TGTGCCAGCAGCTTAAGCGCGGGGACGAACACTGAAGCTTTCTTT. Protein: CASSLSAGTNTEAFF. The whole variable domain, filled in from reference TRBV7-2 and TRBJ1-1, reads GAGVSQSPSNKVTEKGKDVELRCDPISGHTALYWYRQSLGQGLEFLIYFQGNSAPDKSGLPSDRFSAERTGGSVSTLTIQRTQQEDSAVYLCASSLSAGTNTEAFFGQGTRLTVV.

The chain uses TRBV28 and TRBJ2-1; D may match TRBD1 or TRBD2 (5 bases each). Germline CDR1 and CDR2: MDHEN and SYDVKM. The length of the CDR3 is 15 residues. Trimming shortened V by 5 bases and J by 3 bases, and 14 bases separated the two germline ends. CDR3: CASSPAGTNYNEQFF. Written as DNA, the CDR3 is TGTGCCAGCAGTCCCGCCGGGACGAACTACAATGAGCAGTTCTTC.

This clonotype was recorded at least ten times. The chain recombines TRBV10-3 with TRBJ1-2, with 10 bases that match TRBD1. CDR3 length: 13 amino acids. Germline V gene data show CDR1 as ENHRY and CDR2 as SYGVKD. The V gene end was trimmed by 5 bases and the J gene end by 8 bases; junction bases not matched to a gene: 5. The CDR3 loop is CAISHGTGDGYTF. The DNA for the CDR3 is TGTGCCATCAGTCACGGGACAGGGGACGGCTACACCTTC.

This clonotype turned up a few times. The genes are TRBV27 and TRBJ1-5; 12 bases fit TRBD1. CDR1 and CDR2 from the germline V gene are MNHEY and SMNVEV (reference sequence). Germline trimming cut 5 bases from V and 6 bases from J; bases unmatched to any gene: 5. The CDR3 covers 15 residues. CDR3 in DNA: TGTGCCAGCAGTCCCGGGACAGGGGGCGGTCAGCCCCAGCATTTT. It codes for CASSPGTGGGQPQHF.

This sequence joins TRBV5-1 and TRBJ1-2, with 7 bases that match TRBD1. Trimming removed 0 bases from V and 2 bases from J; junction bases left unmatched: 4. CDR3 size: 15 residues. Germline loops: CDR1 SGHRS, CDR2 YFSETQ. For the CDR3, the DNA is TGCGCCAGCAGCTTGGGAGGACAGGTGAACTATGGCTACACCTTC. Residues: CASSLGGQVNYGYTF.

The CDR3 nucleotides are TGCGCCAGCAGCTTCATGTCGGAGGGGGTGAAGACCTACGAGCAGTACTTC. Its translation: CASSFMSEGVKTYEQYF. The chain is built from TRBV5-1 and TRBJ2-7; D possibly matches TRBD1 or TRBD2 (6 bases each). The CDR3 covers 17 residues. The V gene's germline CDR1 is SGHRS and CDR2 YFSETQ. Deletions cut 2 bases from V and 2 bases from J, with 20 bases between.

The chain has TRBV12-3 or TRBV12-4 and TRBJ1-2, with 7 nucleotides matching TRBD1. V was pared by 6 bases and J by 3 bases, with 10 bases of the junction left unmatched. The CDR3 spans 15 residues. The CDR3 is CASSPNRGGDYGYTF. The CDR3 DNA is TGTGCCAGCAGCCCAAACAGGGGTGGGGACTATGGCTACACCTTC.

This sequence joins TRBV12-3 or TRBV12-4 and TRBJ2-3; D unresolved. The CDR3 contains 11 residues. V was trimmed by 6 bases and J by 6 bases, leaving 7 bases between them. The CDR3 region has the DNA TGTGCCAGCAGGAATTTGGATACGCAGTATTTT. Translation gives CASRNLDTQYF.

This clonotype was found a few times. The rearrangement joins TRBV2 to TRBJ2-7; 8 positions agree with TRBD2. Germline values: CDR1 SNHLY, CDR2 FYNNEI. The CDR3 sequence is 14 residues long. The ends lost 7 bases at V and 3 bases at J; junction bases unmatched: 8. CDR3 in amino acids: CASNREGPGYEQYF. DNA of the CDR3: TGTGCCAGCAACCGGGAGGGCCCCGGCTACGAGCAGTACTTC.